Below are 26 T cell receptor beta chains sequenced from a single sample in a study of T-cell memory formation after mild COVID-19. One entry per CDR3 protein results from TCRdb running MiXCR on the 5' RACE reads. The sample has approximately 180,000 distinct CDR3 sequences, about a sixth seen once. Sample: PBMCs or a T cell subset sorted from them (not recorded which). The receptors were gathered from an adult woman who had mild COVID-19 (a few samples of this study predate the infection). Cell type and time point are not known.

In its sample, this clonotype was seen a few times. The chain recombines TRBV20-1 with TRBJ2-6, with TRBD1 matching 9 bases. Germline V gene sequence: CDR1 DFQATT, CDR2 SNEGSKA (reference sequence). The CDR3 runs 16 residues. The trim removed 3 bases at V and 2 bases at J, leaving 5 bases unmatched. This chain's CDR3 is CSASGQGNTGANVLTF. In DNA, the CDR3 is TGCAGTGCTAGCGGACAGGGGAATACTGGGGCCAACGTCCTGACTTTC.

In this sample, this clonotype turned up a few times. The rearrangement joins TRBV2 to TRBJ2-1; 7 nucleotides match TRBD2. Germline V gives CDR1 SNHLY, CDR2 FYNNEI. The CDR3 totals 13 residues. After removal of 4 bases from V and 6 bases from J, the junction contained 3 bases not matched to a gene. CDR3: CASSGLAANEQFF. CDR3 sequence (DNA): TGTGCCAGCAGTGGTCTAGCGGCCAATGAGCAGTTCTTC. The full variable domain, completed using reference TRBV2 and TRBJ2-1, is EPEVTQTPSHQVTQMGQEVILRCVPISNHLYFYWYRQILGQKVEFLVSFYNNEISEKSEIFDDQFSVERPDGSNFTLKIRSTKLEDSAMYFCASSGLAANEQFFGPGTRLTVL.

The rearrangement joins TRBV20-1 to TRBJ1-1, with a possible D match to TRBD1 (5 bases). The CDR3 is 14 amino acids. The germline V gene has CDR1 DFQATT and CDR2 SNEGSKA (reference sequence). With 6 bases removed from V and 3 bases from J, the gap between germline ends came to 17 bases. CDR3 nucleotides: TGCAGTGCGCCGAGGGCGGGGGAAGACACTGAAGCTTTCTTT. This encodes CSAPRAGEDTEAFF.

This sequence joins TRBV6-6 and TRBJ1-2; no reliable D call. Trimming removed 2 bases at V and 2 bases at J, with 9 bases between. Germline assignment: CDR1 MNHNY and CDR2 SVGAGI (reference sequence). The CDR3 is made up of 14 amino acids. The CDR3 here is CASSYAGSNYGYTF. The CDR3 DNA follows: TGTGCCAGCAGTTACGCCGGGAGCAACTATGGCTACACCTTC.

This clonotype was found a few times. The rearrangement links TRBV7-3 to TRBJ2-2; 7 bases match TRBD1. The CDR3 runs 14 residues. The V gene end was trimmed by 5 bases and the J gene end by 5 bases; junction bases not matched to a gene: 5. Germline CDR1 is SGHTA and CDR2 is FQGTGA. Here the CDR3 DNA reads TGTGCCAGCAGCCGGACAGGCACAACCGGGGAGCTGTTTTTT. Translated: CASSRTGTTGELFF.

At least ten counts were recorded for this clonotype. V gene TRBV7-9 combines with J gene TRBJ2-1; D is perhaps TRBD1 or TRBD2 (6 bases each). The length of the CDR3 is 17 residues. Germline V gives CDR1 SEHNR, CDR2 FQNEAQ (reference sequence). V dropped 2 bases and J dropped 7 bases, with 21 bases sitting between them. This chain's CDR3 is CASSLRGAARPGNEQFF. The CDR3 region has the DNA TGTGCCAGCAGCTTAAGGGGGGCGGCCCGCCCAGGGAATGAGCAGTTCTTC.

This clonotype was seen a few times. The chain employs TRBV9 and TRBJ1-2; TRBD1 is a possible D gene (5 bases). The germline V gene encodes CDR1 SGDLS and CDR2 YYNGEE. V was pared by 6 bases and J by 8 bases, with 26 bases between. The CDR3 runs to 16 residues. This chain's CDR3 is CASIQNRDYFIVGYTF. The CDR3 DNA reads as TGTGCCAGCATTCAGAACCGGGACTACTTTATAGTGGGCTACACCTTC.

Here the CDR3 DNA reads TGTGCCAGCAGGCGACAGGGGTCCAATCAGCCCCAGCATTTT. Its translation: CASRRQGSNQPQHF. The chain joins TRBV6-5 to TRBJ1-5, with 8 bases that match TRBD1. Trimming at V came to 6 bases and at J to 3 bases, leaving 4 bases not matched to a gene. The CDR3 runs to 14 residues. The germline CDR1 and CDR2 sequences are MNHEY and SVGAGI.

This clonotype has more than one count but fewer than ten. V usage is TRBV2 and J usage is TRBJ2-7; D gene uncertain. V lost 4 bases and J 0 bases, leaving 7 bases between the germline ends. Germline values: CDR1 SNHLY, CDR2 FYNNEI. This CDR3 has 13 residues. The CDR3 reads CASSVSPSYEQYF. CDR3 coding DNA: TGTGCCAGCAGTGTGAGCCCCTCCTACGAGCAGTACTTC.

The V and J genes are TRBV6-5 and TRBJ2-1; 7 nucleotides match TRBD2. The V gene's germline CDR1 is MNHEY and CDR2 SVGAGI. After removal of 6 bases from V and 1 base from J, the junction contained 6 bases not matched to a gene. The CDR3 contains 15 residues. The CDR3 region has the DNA TGTGCCAGCAGGAAGCGGGGTCCGTCCTACAATGAGCAGTTCTTC. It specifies CASRKRGPSYNEQFF.

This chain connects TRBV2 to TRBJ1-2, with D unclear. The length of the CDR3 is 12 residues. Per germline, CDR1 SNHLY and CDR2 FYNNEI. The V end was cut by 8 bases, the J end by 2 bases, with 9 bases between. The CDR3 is CASGRPNYGYTF. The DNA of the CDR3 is TGTGCCAGCGGACGGCCGAACTATGGCTACACCTTC.

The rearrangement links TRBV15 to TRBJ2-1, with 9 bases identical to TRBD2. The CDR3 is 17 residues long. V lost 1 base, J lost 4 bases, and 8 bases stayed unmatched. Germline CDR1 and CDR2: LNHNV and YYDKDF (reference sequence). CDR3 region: CATSRGSSGRPYNEQFF. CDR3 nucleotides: TGTGCCACCAGCAGAGGGTCCAGCGGGAGGCCTTACAATGAGCAGTTCTTC.

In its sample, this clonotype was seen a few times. CDR3 DNA: TGTGCCACGACGGACTACAATGAGCAGTTCTTC. This encodes CATTDYNEQFF. The V gene is TRBV24-1, the J gene TRBJ2-1; D call uncertain. The V and J ends lost 10 bases and 3 bases respectively, with 6 bases between them. Germline-derived CDR1 and CDR2 are KGHDR and SFDVKD. The CDR3 contains 11 residues.

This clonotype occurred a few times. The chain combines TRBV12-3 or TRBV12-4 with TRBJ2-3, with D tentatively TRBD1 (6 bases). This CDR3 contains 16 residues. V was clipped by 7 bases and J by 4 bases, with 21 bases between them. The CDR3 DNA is TGTGCCAGCAATGACAGGCGTGGGCACAGCCCAGATACGCAGTATTTT. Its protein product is CASNDRRGHSPDTQYF.

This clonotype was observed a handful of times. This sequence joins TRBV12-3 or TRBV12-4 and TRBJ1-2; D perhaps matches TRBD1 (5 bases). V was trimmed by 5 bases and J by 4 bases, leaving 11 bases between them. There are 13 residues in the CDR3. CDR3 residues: CASSIKGSYGYTF. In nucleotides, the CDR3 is TGTGCCAGCAGTATTAAGGGGAGCTATGGCTACACCTTC.

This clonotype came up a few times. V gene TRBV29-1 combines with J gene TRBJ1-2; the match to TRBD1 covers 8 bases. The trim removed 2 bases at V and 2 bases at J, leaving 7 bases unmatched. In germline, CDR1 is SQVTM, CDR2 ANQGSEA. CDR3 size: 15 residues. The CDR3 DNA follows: TGCAGCGTTGAATGGTGGAACAGGGGGAACTATGGCTACACCTTC. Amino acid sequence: CSVEWWNRGNYGYTF.

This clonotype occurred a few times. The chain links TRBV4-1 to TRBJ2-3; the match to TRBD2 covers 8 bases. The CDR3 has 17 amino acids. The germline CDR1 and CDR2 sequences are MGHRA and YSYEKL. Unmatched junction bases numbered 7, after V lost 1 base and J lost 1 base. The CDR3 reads CASSQVKRERGTDTQYF. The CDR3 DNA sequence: TGCGCCAGCAGCCAAGTTAAGCGGGAGCGGGGCACAGATACGCAGTATTTT.

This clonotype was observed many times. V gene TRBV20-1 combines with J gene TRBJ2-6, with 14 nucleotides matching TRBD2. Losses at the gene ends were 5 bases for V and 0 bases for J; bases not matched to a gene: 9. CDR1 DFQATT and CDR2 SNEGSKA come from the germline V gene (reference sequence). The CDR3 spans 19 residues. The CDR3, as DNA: TGCAGTGCTGGGGGGACTAGCGGGGGACTCAGCTCTGGGGCCAACGTCCTGACTTTC. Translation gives CSAGGTSGGLSSGANVLTF.

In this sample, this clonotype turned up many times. The chain's CDR3 is CATSDAGTGSYNEQFF. CDR3 nucleotides: TGTGCCACCAGTGACGCCGGGACAGGTAGCTACAATGAGCAGTTCTTC. This sequence joins TRBV24-1 and TRBJ2-1; 8 bases line up with TRBD1. J gave up 3 bases and V 4 bases, and 7 bases lay outside the gene matches. Germline-derived CDR1 and CDR2 are KGHDR and SFDVKD. This CDR3 region has 16 residues.

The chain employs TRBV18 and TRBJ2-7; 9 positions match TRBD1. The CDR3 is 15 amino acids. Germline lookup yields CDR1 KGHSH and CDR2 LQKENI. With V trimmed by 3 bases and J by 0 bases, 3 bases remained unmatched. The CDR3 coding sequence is TGTGCCAGCTCACCTGTGACAGGGGGCTCCTACGAGCAGTACTTC. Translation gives CASSPVTGGSYEQYF.

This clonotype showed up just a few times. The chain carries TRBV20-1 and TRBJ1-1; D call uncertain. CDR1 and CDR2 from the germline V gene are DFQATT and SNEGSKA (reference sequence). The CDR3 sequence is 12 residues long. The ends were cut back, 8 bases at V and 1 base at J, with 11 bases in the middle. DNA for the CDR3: TGCAGTTCCTTACGGCCGAACACTGAAGCTTTCTTT. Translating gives CSSLRPNTEAFF.

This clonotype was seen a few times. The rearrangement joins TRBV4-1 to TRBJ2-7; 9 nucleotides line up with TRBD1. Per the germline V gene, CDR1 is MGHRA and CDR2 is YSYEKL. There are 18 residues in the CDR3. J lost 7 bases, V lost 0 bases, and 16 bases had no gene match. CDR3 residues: CASSQDRGNRGQRGEQYF. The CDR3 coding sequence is TGCGCCAGCAGCCAAGATCGTGGGAACAGGGGGCAGCGAGGAGAGCAGTACTTC.

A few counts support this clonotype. The CDR3 coding sequence is TGTGCCACCAGTGAGGGGACTAGCGGGAGACGGCAGTTCTTC. Translation: CATSEGTSGRRQFF. The chain recombines TRBV24-1 with TRBJ2-1, with 14 bases that match TRBD2. The ends lost 4 bases at V and 12 bases at J; junction bases unmatched: 4. This CDR3 has 14 residues. Germline-derived CDR1 and CDR2 are KGHDR and SFDVKD.

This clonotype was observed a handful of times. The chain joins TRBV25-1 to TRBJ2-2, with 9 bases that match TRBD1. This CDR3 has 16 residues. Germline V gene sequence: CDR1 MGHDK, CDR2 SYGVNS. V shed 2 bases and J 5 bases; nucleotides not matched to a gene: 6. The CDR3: CASSEPGQGWTGELFF. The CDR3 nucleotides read TGTGCCAGCAGTGAACCCGGACAGGGGTGGACCGGGGAGCTGTTTTTT.

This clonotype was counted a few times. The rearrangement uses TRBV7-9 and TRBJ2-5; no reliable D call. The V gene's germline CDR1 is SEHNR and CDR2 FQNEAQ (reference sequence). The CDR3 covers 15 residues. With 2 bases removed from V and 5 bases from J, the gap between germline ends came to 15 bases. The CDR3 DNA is TGTGCCAGCAGCTTACGTGGGTCAGTGGTGGAGACCCAGTACTTC. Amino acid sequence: CASSLRGSVVETQYF.

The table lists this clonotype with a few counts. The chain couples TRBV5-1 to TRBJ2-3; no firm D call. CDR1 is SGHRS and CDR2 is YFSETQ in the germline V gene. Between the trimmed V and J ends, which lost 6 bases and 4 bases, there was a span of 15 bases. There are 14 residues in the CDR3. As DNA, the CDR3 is TGCGCCAGCAACAGCAACTCCCTGGCAGATACGCAGTATTTT. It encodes CASNSNSLADTQYF.